These 6 T cell receptor beta chains came from one sample sequenced in a study of blood T cell repertoires in COVID-19. Data came from immunoSEQ multiplex PCR; TCRdb stores just in-frame clones and leaves some out. The table lists fewer than 400,000 clones, less than 85% of them singletons. Material: PBMCs or T cells enriched from blood (not recorded which). The receptors come from a woman aged 25 to 39 who had been exposed to COVID-19.

The chain links TRBV7-9 to TRBJ1-2; TRBD1 might be the D (6 bases). The CDR3 has 15 residues. The V end lost 1 base, the J end lost 0 bases, and 9 bases lay between the germline ends. Germline CDR1 and CDR2: SEHNR and FQNEAQ (reference sequence). CDR3 residues: CASSLGQETNYGYTF. In nucleotides, the CDR3 is TGTGCCAGCAGCTTAGGACAGGAGACTAACTATGGCTACACCTTC.

The chain couples TRBV30 to TRBJ1-3; maybe TRBD1 (5 bases). Germline values: CDR1 GTSNPN, CDR2 SVGIG (reference sequence). V lost 4 bases and J 1 base, leaving 14 bases between the germline ends. The CDR3 sequence is 15 residues long. CDR3 sequence reads: CAWTRLRTSGNTIYF. The DNA of the CDR3 is TGTGCCTGGACCCGCCTGAGGACATCTGGAAACACCATATATTTT.

The rearrangement uses TRBV2 and TRBJ1-1; weak D call: TRBD1 (5 bases). This CDR3 region has 11 residues. Looked up from germline, CDR1 is SNHLY and CDR2 is FYNNEI. The V gene lost 11 bases and the J gene lost 5 bases, with 12 bases spanning the gap. The CDR3, as DNA: TGTGCCCCCGACAGTCAGACTGAAGCTTTCTTT. The encoded protein is CAPDSQTEAFF. The whole variable domain, remainder taken from reference TRBV2 and TRBJ1-1, is EPEVTQTPSHQVTQMGQEVILRCVPISNHLYFYWYRQILGQKVEFLVSFYNNEISEKSEIFDDQFSVERPDGSNFTLKIRSTKLEDSAMYFCAPDSQTEAFFGQGTRLTVV.

This clone was recorded a few times. This chain uses TRBV7-2 with TRBJ2-2; D unresolved. Trimming shortened V by 5 bases and J by 6 bases, and 7 bases separated the two germline ends. The CDR3 spans 12 residues. Looked up from germline, CDR1 is SGHTA and CDR2 is FQGNSA. The CDR3 bases are TGTGCCAGCAGCCCCCCCTCCGGGGAGCTGTTTTTT. Its translation is CASSPPSGELFF.

This sequence joins TRBV20-1 and TRBJ2-7; D gene uncertain. Germline V gives CDR1 DFQATT, CDR2 SNEGSKA (reference sequence). CDR3 size: 10 residues. Trimming cost V 3 bases and J 13 bases, with 13 bases left between them. The DNA of the CDR3 is TGCAGTGCTAGTGTTGTGGCCCCATACTTC. It translates to CSASVVAPYF.

This chain joins TRBV7-9 and TRBJ1-4, with TRBD1 identical over 8 bases. The CDR3 sequence is 16 residues long. Germline trimming cut 1 base from V and 8 bases from J; bases unmatched to any gene: 9. Per germline, CDR1 SEHNR and CDR2 FQNEAQ (reference sequence). CDR3 region: CASSLEQTGEREKLFF. CDR3 nucleotides: TGTGCCAGCAGCTTAGAACAGACAGGGGAGCGGGAAAAACTGTTTTTT.